These 3 T cell receptor beta chains were all obtained from the same sample, sequenced in a study of naive and memory T cell subsets. Study outcomes and limitations: Possibly reflecting memory cells re-expressing CD45RA, a few larger clonotypes occurred in naive repertoires, especially CD8.

The beta constant-region primer was an equimolar mix of two oligonucleotides covering TRBC1 and TRBC2. Four rounds of PCR amplified the ligated cDNA using nested alpha and beta constant-region primers plus SP2. TCRdb processed the UMI-ligation and nested PCR reads anew with MiXCR; each CDR3 protein has one entry. The table has 150,000 or so distinct CDR3 sequences, about 23% seen once; the top ten hold less than 0.13%. No antigen has been assigned to these receptors. Sequenced: naive CD4+ T cells from blood. These receptors were taken from a human donor in good health.

This clonotype was seen more than once but under ten times. The rearrangement joins TRBV7-3 to TRBJ2-1; 7 nucleotides line up with TRBD1. The germline gives CDR1 SGHTA, CDR2 FQGTGA. This CDR3 comprises 16 residues. J lost 3 bases, V lost 4 bases, and 9 bases had no gene match. CDR3 protein: CASSSAPGTVYNEQFF. In nucleotides, the CDR3 is TGTGCCAGCAGCTCCGCCCCCGGGACAGTCTACAATGAGCAGTTCTTC.

The chain is built from TRBV7-2 and TRBJ2-5; D gene uncertain. This CDR3 is 13 amino acids long. The ends were cut back, 5 bases at V and 1 base at J, with 8 bases in the middle. Germline V lookup: CDR1 SGHTA, CDR2 FQGNSA. CDR3 in DNA: TGTGCCAGCAGCAAGCCTGTCCAAGAGACCCAGTACTTC. This codes for CASSKPVQETQYF.

This chain links TRBV10-3 with TRBJ2-1; D gene ambiguous. Per germline, CDR1 ENHRY and CDR2 SYGVKD. Trimming stripped 3 bases from V and 5 bases from J, with 8 bases between. The CDR3 totals 13 residues. The CDR3, as DNA: TGTGCCATCAGTGAAGGACGGAACAATGAGCAGTTCTTC. Its protein is CAISEGRNNEQFF.